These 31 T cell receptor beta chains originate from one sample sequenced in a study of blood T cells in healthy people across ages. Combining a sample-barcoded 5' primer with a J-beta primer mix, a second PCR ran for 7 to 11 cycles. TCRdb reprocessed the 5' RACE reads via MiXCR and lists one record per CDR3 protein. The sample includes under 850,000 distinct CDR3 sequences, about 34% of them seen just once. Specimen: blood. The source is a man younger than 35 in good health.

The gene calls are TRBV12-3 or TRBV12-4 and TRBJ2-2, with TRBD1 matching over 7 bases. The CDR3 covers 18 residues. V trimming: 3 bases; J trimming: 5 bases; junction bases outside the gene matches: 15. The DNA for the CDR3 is TGTGCCAGCAGTTTGGTGACAGGGACCCTTCGGAATACCGGGGAGCTGTTTTTT. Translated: CASSLVTGTLRNTGELFF.

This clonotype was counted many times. CDR3 coding DNA: TGCAGTGCCACTCTGGGGAGACTAGCGGGGCTACAAGAGACCCAGTACTTC. This gives the protein CSATLGRLAGLQETQYF. The chain is built from TRBV20-1 and TRBJ2-5, with 11 bases matching TRBD2. CDR1 is DFQATT and CDR2 is SNEGSKA in the germline V gene (reference sequence). There are 17 residues in the CDR3. J was trimmed by 2 bases and V by 6 bases; bases with no gene match: 14.

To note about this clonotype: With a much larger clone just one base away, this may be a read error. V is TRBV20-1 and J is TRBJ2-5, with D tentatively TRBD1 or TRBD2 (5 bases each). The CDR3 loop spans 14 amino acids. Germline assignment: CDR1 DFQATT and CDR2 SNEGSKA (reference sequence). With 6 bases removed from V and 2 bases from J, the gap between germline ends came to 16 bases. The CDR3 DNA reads TGCAGTGCCCAGAACCGAGAGGGGCAAGAGACCCAGTACTTC. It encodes CSAQNREGQETQYF.

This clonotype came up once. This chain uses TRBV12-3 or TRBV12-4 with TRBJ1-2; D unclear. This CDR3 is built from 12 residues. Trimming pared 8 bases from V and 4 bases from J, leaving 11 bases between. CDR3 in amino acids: CASSGKIYGYTF. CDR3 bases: TGTGCCAGCTCGGGCAAAATCTATGGCTACACCTTC.

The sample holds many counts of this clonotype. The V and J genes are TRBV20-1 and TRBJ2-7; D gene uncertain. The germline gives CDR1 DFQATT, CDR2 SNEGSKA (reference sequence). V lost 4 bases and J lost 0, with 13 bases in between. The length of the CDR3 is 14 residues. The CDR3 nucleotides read TGCAGTGCTAATGCTTTTTCTAGCTCCTACGAGCAGTACTTC. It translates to CSANAFSSSYEQYF.

The CDR3 reads CASIADTQYF. In DNA, the CDR3 is TGTGCCAGCATAGCAGATACGCAGTATTTT. The chain combines TRBV7-9 with TRBJ2-3; D remains unclear. The CDR3 has 10 amino acids. Germline V gene sequence: CDR1 SEHNR, CDR2 FQNEAQ (reference sequence). V lost 7 bases and J 4 bases, leaving 3 bases between the germline ends.

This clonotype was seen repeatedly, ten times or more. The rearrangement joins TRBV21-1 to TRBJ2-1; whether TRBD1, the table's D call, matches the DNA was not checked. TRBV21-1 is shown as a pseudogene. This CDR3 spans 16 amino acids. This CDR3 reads CASSGTGVSSYNEQFF. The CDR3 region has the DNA TGTGCCAGCAGCGGGACAGGGGTAAGCTCCTACAATGAGCAGTTCTTC.

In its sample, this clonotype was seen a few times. DNA of the CDR3: TGCAGTGCTAGAGGTCAAGGCCTCTCCTACGAGCAGTACTTC. It is translated as CSARGQGLSYEQYF. This chain links TRBV20-1 with TRBJ2-7; D not resolved. The V gene's germline CDR1 is DFQATT and CDR2 SNEGSKA (reference sequence). Deletions cut 1 base from V and 0 bases from J, with 10 bases between. This CDR3 contains 14 residues.

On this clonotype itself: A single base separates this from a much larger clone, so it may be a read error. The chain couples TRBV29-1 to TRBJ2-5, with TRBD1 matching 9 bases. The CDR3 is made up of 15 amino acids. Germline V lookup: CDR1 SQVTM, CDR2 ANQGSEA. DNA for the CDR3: TGCAGCGTTGAAGGGACAGGGGAAGTAGCGGAGATCCAGTACTTC. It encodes CSVEGTGEVAEIQYF.

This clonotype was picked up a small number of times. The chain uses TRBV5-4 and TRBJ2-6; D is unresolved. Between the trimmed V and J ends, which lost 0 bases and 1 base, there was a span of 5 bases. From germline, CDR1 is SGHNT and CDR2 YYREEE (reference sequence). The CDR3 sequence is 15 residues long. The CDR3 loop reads CASSLDKSGANVLTF. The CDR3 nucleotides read TGTGCCAGCAGCTTGGACAAATCTGGGGCCAACGTCCTGACTTTC.

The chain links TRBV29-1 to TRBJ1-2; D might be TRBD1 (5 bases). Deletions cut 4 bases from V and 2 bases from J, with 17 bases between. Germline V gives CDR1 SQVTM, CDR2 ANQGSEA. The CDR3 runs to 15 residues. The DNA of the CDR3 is TGCAGCGTTGCCGTTGGGGCAGGGACCAACTATGGCTACACCTTC. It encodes CSVAVGAGTNYGYTF.

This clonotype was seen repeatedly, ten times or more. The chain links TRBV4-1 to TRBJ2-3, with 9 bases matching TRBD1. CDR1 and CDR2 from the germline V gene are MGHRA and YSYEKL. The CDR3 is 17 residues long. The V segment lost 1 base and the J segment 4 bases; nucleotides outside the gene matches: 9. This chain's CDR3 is CASSQGQGDFRADTQYF. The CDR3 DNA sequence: TGCGCCAGCAGCCAAGGACAGGGGGATTTTAGGGCAGATACGCAGTATTTT.

CDR3 nucleotide sequence: TGTGCCAGCAGCGCCGGGACAGGGGCCTCTAACTATGGCTACACCTTC. This translates into CASSAGTGASNYGYTF. The chain is built from TRBV7-8 and TRBJ1-2, with 10 bases identical to TRBD1. J lost 0 bases, V lost 5 bases, and 6 bases had no gene match. The length of the CDR3 is 16 residues. The germline V gene has CDR1 SGHVS and CDR2 FQNEAQ.

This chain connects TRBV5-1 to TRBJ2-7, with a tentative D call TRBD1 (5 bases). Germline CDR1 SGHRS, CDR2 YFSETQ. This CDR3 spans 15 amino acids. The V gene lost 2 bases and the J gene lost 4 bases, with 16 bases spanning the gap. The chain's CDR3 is CASSLLKQGRYEQYF. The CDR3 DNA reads TGCGCCAGCAGCTTATTAAAGCAGGGTCGGTACGAGCAGTACTTC.

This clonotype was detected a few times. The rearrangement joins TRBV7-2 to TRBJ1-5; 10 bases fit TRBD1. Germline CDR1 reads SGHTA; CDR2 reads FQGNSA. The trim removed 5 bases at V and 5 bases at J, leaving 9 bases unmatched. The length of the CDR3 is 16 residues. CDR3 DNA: TGTGCCAGCAGCACCGGGACAGGGGACTTGGATCAGCCCCAGCATTTT. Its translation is CASSTGTGDLDQPQHF.

Here the CDR3 DNA reads TGTGCCAGCAGCTTAGTCCCGGACGGGCCCTACGAGCAGTACTTC. It codes for CASSLVPDGPYEQYF. This sequence joins TRBV7-2 and TRBJ2-7; no reliable D call. CDR1 is SGHTA and CDR2 is FQGNSA in the germline V gene. The V and J ends lost 1 base and 2 bases respectively, with 12 bases between them. This CDR3 contains 15 residues.

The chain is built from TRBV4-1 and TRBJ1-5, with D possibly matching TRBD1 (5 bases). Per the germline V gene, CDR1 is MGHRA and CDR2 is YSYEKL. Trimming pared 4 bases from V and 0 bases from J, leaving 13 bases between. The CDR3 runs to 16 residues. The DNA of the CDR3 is TGCGCCAGCAGCCCGAGAGGAGGGGATAGCAATCAGCCCCAGCATTTT. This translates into CASSPRGGDSNQPQHF.

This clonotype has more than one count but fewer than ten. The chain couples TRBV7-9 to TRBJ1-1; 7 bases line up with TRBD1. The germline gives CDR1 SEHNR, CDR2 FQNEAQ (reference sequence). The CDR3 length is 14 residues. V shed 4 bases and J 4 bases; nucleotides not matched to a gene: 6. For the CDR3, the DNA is TGTGCCAGCAGCTACAGGGGCGGTGTCACTGAAGCTTTCTTT. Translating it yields CASSYRGGVTEAFF.

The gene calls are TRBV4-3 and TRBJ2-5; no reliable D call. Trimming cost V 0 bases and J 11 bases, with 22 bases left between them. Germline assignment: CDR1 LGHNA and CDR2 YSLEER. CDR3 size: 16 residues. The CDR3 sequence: CASSQDGVGPRSEQYF. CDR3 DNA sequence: TGCGCCAGCAGCCAAGATGGGGTTGGCCCACGGAGTGAGCAGTACTTC.

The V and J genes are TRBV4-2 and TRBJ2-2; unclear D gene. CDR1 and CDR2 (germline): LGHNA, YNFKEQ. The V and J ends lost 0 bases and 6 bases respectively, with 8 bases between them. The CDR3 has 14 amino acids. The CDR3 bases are TGTGCCAGCAGCCAAGATGTAGGGTCCGGGGAGCTGTTTTTT. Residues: CASSQDVGSGELFF.

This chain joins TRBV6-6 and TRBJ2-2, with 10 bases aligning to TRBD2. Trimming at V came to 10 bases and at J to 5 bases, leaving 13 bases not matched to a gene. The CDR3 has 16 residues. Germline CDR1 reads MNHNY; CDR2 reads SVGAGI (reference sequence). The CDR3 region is CATAGERGGRTGELFF. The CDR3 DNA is TGTGCCACAGCCGGCGAGCGGGGGGGCAGGACCGGGGAGCTGTTTTTT.

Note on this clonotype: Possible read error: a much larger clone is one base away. This CDR3 is CASSQDRTGTSYEQYF. Here the CDR3 DNA reads TGCGCCAGCAGCCAAGATCGGACAGGGACGTCCTACGAGCAGTACTTC. The chain couples TRBV4-1 to TRBJ2-5; 8 bases map to TRBD1. The tail of the sequence fits TRBJ2-7 better, so the J call may be wrong. CDR3 length: 16 residues. CDR1 is MGHRA, CDR2 YSYEKL, per germline.

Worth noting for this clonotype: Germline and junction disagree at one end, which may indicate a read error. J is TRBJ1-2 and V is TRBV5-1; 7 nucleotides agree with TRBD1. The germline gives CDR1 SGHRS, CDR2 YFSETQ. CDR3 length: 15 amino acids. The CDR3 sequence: CASSQDRTANYDYTF. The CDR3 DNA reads TGCGCCAGCAGCCAGGACAGGACCGCTAACTATGACTACACCTTC.

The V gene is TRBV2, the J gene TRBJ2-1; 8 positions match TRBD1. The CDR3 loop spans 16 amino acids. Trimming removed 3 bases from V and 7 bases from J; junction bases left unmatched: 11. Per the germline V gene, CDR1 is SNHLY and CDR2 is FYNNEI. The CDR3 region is CASSEPEDRARNEQFF. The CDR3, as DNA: TGTGCCAGCAGTGAGCCCGAGGACAGGGCTAGAAATGAGCAGTTCTTC.

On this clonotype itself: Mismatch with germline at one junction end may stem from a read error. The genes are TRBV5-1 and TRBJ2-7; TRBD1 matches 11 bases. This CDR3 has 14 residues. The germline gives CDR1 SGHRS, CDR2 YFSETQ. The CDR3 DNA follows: TGCGCCGGCAGCGGGACAGGGGGAGCCTACGAGCAGTACTTC. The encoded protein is CAGSGTGGAYEQYF.

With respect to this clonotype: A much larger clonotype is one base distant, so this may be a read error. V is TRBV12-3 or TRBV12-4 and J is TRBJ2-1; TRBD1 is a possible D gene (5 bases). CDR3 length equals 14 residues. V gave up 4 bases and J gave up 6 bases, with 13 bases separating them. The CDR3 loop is CASSSIRDCNEQFF. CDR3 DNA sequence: TGTGCCAGCAGTTCCATCAGGGATTGCAATGAGCAGTTCTTC.

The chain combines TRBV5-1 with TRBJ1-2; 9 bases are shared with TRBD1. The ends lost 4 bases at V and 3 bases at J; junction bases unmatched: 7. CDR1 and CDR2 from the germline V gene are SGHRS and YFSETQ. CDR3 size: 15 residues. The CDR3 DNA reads TGCGCCAGCAGCAGTCGGACAGGGGTGGACTATGGCTACACCTTC. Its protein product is CASSSRTGVDYGYTF.

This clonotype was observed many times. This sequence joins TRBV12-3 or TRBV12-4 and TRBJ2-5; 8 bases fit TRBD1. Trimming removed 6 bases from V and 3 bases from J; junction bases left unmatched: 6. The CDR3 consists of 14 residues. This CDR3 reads CASSTADREETQYF. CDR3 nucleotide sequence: TGTGCCAGCAGCACCGCGGACAGGGAAGAGACCCAGTACTTC.

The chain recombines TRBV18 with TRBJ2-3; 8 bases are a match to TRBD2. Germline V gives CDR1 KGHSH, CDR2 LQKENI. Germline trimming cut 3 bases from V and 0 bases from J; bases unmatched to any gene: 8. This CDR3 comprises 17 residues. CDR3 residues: CASSPLSGAASTDTQYF. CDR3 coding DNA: TGTGCCAGCTCACCCCTTAGCGGGGCCGCGAGCACAGATACGCAGTATTTT.

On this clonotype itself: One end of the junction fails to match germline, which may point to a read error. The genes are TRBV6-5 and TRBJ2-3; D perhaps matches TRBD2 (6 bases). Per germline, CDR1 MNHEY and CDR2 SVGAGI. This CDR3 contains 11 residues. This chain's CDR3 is CVSSRRGSQYF. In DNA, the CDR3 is TGTGTCAGCAGCCGGCGGGGATCGCAGTATTTT.

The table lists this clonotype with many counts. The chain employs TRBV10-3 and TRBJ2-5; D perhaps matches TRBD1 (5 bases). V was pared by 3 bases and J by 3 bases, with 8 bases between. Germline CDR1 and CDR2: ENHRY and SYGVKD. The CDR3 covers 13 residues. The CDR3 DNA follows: TGTGCCATCAGTGAAGGCAGGGAAGAGACCCAGTACTTC. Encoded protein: CAISEGREETQYF.